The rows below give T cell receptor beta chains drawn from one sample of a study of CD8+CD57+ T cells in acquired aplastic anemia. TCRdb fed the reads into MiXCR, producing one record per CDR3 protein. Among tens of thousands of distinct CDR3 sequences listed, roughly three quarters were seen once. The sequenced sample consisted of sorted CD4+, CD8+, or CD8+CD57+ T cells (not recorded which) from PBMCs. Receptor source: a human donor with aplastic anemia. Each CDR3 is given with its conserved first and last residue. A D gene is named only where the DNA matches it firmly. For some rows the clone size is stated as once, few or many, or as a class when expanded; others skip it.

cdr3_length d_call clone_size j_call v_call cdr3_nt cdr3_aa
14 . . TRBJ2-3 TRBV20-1 TGCAGTGCAATGGGGGAGTCTAGCACAGATACGCAGTATTTT CSAMGESSTDTQYF
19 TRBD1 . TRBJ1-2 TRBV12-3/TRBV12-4 TGTGCCAGTTCCTCTAAGGGGACAGGGGGCGTGACCCTTAACTATGGCTACACCTTC CASSSKGTGGVTLNYGYTF
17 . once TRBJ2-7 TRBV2 TGTGCCAGCAGTGAAGCGGGGACACTTCAAGGGGCCTACGAGCAGTACTTC CASSEAGTLQGAYEQYF
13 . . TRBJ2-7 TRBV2 TGTGCCAGCAACCCCCCGACGGGCTACGAGCAGTACTTC CASNPPTGYEQYF
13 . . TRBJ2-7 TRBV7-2 TGTGCCAGCAGCCTAGGGGACCGGAGCGAGCAGTACTTC CASSLGDRSEQYF
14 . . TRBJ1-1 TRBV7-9 TGTGCCAGCAGCTTAGAGGGGGGGAACACTGAAGCTTTCTTT CASSLEGGNTEAFF
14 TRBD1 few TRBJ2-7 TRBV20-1 TGCAGTGCCCCGACGGACAGGGGGATTAACGAGCAGTACTTC CSAPTDRGINEQYF
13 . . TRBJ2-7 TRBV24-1 TGTGCCACCAGTGATTTAGGGGGTCTCGAGCAGTACTTC CATSDLGGLEQYF
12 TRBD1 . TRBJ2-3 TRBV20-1 TGCAGTGCAGCACAGGGGACAGATACGCAGTATTTT CSAAQGTDTQYF
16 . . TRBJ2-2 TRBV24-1 TGTGCCCCCAGTGACCCGCGTGTGGGTCTAACCGGGGAGCTGTTTTTT CAPSDPRVGLTGELFF
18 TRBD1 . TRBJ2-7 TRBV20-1 TGCAGTGCTAGAGAGGTGCGAGGACAGGTTGGTACCTCCTACGAGCAGTACTTC CSAREVRGQVGTSYEQYF
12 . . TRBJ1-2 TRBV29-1 TGCAGCGTTGAAAAGACAGCCTATGGCTACACCTTC CSVEKTAYGYTF
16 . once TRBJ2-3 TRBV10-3 TGTGCCAGCAGTTACTCGTACAGGGTGAGCACAGATACGCAGTATTTT CASSYSYRVSTDTQYF
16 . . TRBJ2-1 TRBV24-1 TGTGCCACCAGTGATCATGACTGGAGCTCCTACAATGAGCAGTTCTTC CATSDHDWSSYNEQFF
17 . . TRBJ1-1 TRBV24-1 TGTGCCACCAGTGCGCCTGGTGGATCGCAAAAGGACACTGAAGCTTTCTTT CATSAPGGSQKDTEAFF
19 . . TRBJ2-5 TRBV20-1 TGCAGTGCTAGAGACCCCTATCTCCCTGGTCGCGGGTGGGGGGAGACCCAGTACTTC CSARDPYLPGRGWGETQYF
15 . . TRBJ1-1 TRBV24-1 TGTGCCACCAGTGATAGGTCGAGGGGGTTCACTGAAGCTTTCTTT CATSDRSRGFTEAFF
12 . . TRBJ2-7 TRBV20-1 TGCGGTGCGACCCAACTAGCCTACGAGCAGTACTTC CGATQLAYEQYF
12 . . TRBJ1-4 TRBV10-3 TGTGCCATCAGTGAGTCGAATGAAAAACTGTTTTTT CAISESNEKLFF
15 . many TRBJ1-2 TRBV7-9 TGTGCCAGCAGAGGATCCCGGGACATCGGCTATGGCTACACCTTC CASRGSRDIGYGYTF
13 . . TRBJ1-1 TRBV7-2 TGTGCCAGCAGCCAAGGGCGGAACACTGAAGCTTTCTTT CASSQGRNTEAFF
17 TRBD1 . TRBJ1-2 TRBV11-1 TGTGCCAGCAGCCAGAGGGACAGTCCACTATCTAACTATGGCTACACCTTC CASSQRDSPLSNYGYTF
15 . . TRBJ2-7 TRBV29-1 TGCAGCGTTGAGGGAACGGGCATCTCCCTGAACGAGCAGTACTTC CSVEGTGISLNEQYF
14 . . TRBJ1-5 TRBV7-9 TGTGCCAGCAGCGAGGGTGCCCGCAATCAGCCCCAGCATTTT CASSEGARNQPQHF
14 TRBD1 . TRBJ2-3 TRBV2 TGTGCCAGCAGCAAGGGACAGGGGGCAGATACGCAGTATTTT CASSKGQGADTQYF
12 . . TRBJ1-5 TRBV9 TGTGCCAGCAGCGTAGAGGGTGGGCCCCAGCATTTT CASSVEGGPQHF
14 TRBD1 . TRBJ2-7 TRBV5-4 TGTGCCAGCAGCTTGTCGACAGGGAACTACGAGCAGTACTTC CASSLSTGNYEQYF
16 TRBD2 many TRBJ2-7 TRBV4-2 TGTGCCAGCAGCCAAGAGCTGGCAAGCGGGAGTGAAGAGCAGTACTTC CASSQELASGSEEQYF
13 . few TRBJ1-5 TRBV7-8 TGTGCCAGCAGCCTGCGAACCCATCAGCCCCAGCATTTT CASSLRTHQPQHF
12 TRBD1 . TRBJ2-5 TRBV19 TGTGCCTCCGGGACAGGGGTCGAGACCCAGTACTTC CASGTGVETQYF
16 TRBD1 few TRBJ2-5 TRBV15 TGTGCCACCAGCAGAGAAAGACAGGGAGTGGTAGAGACCCAGTACTTC CATSRERQGVVETQYF
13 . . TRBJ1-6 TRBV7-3 TGTGCCAGCAGCTCTAACTCTGGACCACCCCTCCACTTT CASSSNSGPPLHF
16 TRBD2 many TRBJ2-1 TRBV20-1 TGCAGTGCTCCCTCAGAGGCGGGAGGCGCTTACAATGAGCAGTTCTTC CSAPSEAGGAYNEQFF
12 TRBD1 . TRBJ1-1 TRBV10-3 TGTGCCACGGGACAGAAAAACACTGAAGCTTTCTTT CATGQKNTEAFF
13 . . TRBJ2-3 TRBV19 TGTGCCAGTAGTATGGAACCCCGAAACACGCAGTATTTT CASSMEPRNTQYF
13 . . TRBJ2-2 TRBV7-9 TGCGCCAGCACCCTCCCGAAACCCGGGGAGCTGTTTTTT CASTLPKPGELFF
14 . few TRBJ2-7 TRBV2 TGTGCCAGCAGTTATGCGACCAGACCCTACGAGCAGTACTTC CASSYATRPYEQYF
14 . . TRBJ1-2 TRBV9 TGTGCCAGCAGCGTGGGGGAGAGGGACTATGGCTACACCTTC CASSVGERDYGYTF
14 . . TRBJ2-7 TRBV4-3 TGCGCCAGCAGCCAAGACGGTTACTCCTACGAGCAGTACTTC CASSQDGYSYEQYF
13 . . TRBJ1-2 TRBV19 TGTGCCAGCGCTGACAGCGGGGCTTATGGCTACACCTTC CASADSGAYGYTF
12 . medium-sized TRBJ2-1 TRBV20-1 TGCAGTGCTAGAGAACGGGAGATTGAGCAGTTCTTC CSAREREIEQFF
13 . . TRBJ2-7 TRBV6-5 TGTGCCAGCAGTTACCGTCCCTACTACGAGCAGTACTTC CASSYRPYYEQYF
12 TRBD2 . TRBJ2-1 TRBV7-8 TGTGCCAGCAGTTCGGGGGGGAGTGAGCAGTTCTTC CASSSGGSEQFF
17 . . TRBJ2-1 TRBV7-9 TGTGCCAGCAGCTTAGTAGGTTCCAGCCTTAATTACAATGAGCAGTTCTTC CASSLVGSSLNYNEQFF
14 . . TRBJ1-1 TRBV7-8 TGTGCCAGCAGCAAGACTGGAGGGAACACTGAAGCTTTCTTT CASSKTGGNTEAFF
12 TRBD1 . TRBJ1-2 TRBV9 TGTGCCAGCAAGACAGGGATCTATGGCTACACCTTC CASKTGIYGYTF
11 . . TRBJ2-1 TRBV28 TGTGCCTGCAGTTTATCCGATGAGCAGTTCTTC CACSLSDEQFF
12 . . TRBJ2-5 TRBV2 TGTGCCCGCAGGGTGGGCCAAGAGACCCAGTACTTC CARRVGQETQYF
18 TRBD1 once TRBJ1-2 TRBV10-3 TGTGCCATCAGTGAAGACCGGGACAGGCTCCTTACTAACTATGGCTACACCTTC CAISEDRDRLLTNYGYTF
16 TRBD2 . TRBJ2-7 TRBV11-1 TGTGCCAGCAGCTTTAGAGACCCAGCGGGAGTGCGCGAGCAGTACTTC CASSFRDPAGVREQYF